This T cell receptor beta chain was sequenced during a study of CD8 T cells in Susac syndrome. Study as a whole: Sequenced Susac syndrome patients included roughly six with clinically active disease and 8 or 9 in remission.

Comment on this clonotype: Its antigen is not identified.

Reverse transcription of roughly 0.5 to 1 ug RNA was carried out with random hexamers. TCRdb reprocessed the immunoSEQ multiplex PCR reads via MiXCR and lists one record per CDR3 protein. Here the sample spans over 140,000 distinct CDR3 sequences, 85% to 95% being singletons. Whole-study results and caveats: An acknowledgment was made by the study that its TCR sequencing and HLA analysis involved relatively few individuals.

Trimming removed 3 bases at V and 0 bases at J, with 10 bases between. The CDR3 sequence is 15 residues long. The sample comprised CD4+ T cells from PBMCs. The receptor was derived from a human donor with Susac syndrome. The chain joins TRBV12-3 or TRBV12-4 to TRBJ2-3; D perhaps matches TRBD1 (6 bases). The CDR3 loop is CASSLQGRSTDTQYF. CDR3 DNA: TGTGCCAGCAGTTTGCAGGGGAGAAGCACAGATACGCAGTATTTT.